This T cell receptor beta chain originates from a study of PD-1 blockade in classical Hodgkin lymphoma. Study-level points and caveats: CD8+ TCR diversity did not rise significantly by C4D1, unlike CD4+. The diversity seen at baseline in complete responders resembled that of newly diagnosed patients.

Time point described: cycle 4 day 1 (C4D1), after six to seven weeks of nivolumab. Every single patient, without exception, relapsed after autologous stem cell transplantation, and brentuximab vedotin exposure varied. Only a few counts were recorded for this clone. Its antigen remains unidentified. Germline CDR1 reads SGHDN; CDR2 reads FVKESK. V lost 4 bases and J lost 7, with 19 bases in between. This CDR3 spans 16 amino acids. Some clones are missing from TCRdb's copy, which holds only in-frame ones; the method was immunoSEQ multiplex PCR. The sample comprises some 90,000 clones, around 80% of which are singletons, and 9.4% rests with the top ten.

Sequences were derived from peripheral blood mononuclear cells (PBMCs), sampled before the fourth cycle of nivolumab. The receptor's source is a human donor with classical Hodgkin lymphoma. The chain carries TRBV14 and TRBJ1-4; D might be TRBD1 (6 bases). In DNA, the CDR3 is TGTGCCAGCAGCCCAGGAGGGGGGGGCGCAAGTGAAAAACTGTTTTTT. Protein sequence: CASSPGGGGASEKLFF.